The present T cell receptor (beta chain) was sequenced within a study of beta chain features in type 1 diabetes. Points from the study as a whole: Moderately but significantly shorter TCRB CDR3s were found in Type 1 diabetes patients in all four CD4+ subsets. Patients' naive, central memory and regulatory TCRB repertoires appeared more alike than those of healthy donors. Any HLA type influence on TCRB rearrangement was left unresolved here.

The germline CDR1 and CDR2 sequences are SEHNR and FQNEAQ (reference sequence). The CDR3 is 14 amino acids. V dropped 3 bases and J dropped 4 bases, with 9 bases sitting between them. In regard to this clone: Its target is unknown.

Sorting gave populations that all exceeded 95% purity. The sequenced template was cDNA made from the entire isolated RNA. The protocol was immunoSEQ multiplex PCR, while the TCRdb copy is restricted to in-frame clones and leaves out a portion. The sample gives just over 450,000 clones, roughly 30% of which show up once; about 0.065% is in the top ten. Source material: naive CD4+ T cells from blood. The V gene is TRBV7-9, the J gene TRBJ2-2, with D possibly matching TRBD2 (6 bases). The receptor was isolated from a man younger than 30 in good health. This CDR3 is CASSLTSGTGELFF. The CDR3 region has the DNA TGTGCCAGCAGCTTGACTAGTGGCACCGGGGAGCTGTTTTTT.